At least ten counts were recorded for the clone carrying this TCR beta chain. Its target is unknown. TCRdb called the 5' RACE reads again in MiXCR, with one record for every CDR3 protein. The top ten clones hold around 1.6% of a sample with about 810,000 distinct CDR3 sequences, around an eighth of them seen once. The sample originates from a study of identical twins. Whole-study results and caveats: Sequences that were beta out-of-frame showed weaker excess twin sharing. Twin pairs' shared out-of-frame alpha sequences were enriched in low generation probability.

CDR1 is WSHSY and CDR2 is SAAADI in the germline V gene. CDR3 length equals 15 residues. Trimming took off 5 bases at V and 2 bases at J, with 13 bases between the two ends. Among all donors, each was a healthy Caucasian. The sample was also linked to a second study, of yellow fever vaccine responses in identical twins. Per that paper: Twins' T cell vaccine responses reportedly looked partly convergent, partly personalized.

This sequence originates from a woman aged 18-29 years in good health. The material sequenced was PBMCs. V gene TRBV10-2 combines with J gene TRBJ1-3; a weak D match, TRBD1 (5 bases). CDR3 DNA sequence: TGCGCCAGCAGTCAGCAGGGTTCTCCTGGAAACACCATATATTTT. It encodes CASSQQGSPGNTIYF.